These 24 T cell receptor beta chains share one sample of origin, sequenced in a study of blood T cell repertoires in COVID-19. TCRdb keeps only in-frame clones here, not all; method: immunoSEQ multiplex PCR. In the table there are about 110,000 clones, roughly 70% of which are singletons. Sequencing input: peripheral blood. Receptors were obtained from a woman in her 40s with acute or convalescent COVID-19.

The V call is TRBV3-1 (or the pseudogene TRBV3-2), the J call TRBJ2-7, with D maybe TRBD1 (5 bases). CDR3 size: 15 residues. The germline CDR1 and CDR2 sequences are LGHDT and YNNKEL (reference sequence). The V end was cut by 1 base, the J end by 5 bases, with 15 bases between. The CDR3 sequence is CASSQAQIGANEQYF. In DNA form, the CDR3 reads TGTGCCAGCAGCCAAGCCCAAATAGGGGCTAACGAGCAGTACTTC.

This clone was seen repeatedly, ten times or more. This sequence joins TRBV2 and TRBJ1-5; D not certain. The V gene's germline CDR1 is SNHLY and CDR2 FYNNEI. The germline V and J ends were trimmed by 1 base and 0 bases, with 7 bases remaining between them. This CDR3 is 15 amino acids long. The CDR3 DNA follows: TGTGCCAGCAGTGAAGATAGCCTTAGCAATCAGCCCCAGCATTTT. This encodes CASSEDSLSNQPQHF.

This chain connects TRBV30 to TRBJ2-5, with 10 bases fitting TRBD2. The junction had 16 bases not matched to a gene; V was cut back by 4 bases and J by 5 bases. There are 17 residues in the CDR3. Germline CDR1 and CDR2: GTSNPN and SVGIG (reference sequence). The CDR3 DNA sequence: TGTGCCTGGACGGGCGGGCTAGCGGGGGCCCAGGGGGAGACCCAGTACTTC. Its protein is CAWTGGLAGAQGETQYF.

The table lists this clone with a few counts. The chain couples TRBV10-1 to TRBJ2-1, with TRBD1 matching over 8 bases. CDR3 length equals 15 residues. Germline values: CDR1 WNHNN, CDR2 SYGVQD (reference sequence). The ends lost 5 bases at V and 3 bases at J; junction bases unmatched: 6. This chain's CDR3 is CASSPDRGCYNEQFF. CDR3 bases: TGCGCCAGCAGTCCCGACAGGGGTTGCTACAATGAGCAGTTCTTC.

The DNA for the CDR3 is TGTGCCAGCAGCGCCCAAGGGGGCTGGGACATTCAGTACTTC. It encodes CASSAQGGWDIQYF. The chain recombines TRBV9 with TRBJ2-4, with 7 positions matching TRBD1. Germline V CDR1 and CDR2: SGDLS, YYNGEE. The CDR3 sequence is 14 residues long. V lost 3 bases and J lost 8; bases outside the gene matches: 8.

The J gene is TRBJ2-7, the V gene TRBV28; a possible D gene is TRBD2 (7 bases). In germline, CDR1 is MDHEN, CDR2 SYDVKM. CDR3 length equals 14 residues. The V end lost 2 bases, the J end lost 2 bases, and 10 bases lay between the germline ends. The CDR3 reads CASSLAGATYEQYF. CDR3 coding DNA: TGTGCCAGCAGTTTAGCGGGGGCGACCTACGAGCAGTACTTC. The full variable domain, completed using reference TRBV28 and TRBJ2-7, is DVKVTQSSRYLVKRTGEKVFLECVQDMDHENMFWYRQDPGLGLRLIYFSYDVKMKEKGDIPEGYSVSREKKERFSLILESASTNQTSMYLCASSLAGATYEQYFGPGTRLTVT.

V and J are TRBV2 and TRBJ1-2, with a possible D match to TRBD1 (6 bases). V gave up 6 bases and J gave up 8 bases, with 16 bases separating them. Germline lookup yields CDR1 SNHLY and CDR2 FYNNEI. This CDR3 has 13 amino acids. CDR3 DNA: TGTGCCAGCAGATCGCCGGGGGGCGGGGGCTACACCTTC. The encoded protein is CASRSPGGGGYTF.

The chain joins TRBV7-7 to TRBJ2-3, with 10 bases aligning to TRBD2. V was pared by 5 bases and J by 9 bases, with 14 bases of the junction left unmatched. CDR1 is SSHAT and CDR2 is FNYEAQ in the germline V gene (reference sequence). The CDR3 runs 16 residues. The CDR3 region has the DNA TGTGCCAGCAGCCCCATAGCGGGGGGAGAGGGTCGGACGCAGTATTTT. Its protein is CASSPIAGGEGRTQYF. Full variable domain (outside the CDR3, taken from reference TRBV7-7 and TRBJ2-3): GAGVSQSPRYKVTKRGQDVTLRCDPISSHATLYWYQQALGQGPEFLTYFNYEAQPDKSGLPSDRFSAERPEGSISTLTIQRTEQRDSAMYRCASSPIAGGEGRTQYFGPGTRLTVL.

The CDR3 DNA reads as TGCGCCAGCAGCTCGCTAGCGGGGGGATCCTACAATGAGCAGTTCTTC. The encoded protein is CASSSLAGGSYNEQFF. The chain recombines TRBV5-1 with TRBJ2-1; 11 bases fit TRBD2. The ends lost 3 bases at V and 1 base at J; junction bases unmatched: 3. CDR3 size: 16 residues. Germline assignment: CDR1 SGHRS and CDR2 YFSETQ.

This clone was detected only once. CDR3 in amino acids: CASSSERPSTDTQYF. CDR3 coding DNA: TGCGCCAGCAGCTCCGAGCGTCCCTCTACAGATACGCAGTATTTT. The V and J genes are TRBV5-1 and TRBJ2-3; D not resolved. CDR3 length equals 15 residues. V was trimmed by 3 bases and J by 3 bases, leaving 14 bases between them. CDR1 and CDR2 (germline): SGHRS, YFSETQ.

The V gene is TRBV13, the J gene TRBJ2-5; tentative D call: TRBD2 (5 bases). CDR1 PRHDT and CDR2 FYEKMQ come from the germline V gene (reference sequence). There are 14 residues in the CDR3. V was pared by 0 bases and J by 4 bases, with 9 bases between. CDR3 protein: CASSLGPRGETQYF. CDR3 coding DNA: TGTGCCAGCAGCTTAGGGCCTCGGGGAGAGACCCAGTACTTC. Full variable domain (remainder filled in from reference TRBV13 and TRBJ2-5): AAGVIQSPRHLIKEKRETATLKCYPIPRHDTVYWYQQGPGQDPQFLISFYEKMQSDKGSIPDRFSAQQFSDYHSELNMSSLELGDSALYFCASSLGPRGETQYFGPGTRLLVL.

This chain's CDR3 is CASSYGSLAGSYNEQFF. In DNA form, the CDR3 reads TGTGCCAGCAGCTACGGGAGTCTAGCGGGCTCCTACAATGAGCAGTTCTTC. This rearrangement joins TRBV7-9 to TRBJ2-1; 8 nucleotides match TRBD2. Per the germline V gene, CDR1 is SEHNR and CDR2 is FQNEAQ (reference sequence). CDR3 size: 17 residues. Trimming at V came to 4 bases and at J to 0 bases, leaving 8 bases not matched to a gene. The whole variable domain, filled in from reference TRBV7-9 and TRBJ2-1, reads DTGVSQNPRHKITKRGQNVTFRCDPISEHNRLYWYRQTLGQGPEFLTYFQNEAQLEKSRLLSDRFSAERPKGSFSTLEIQRTEQGDSAMYLCASSYGSLAGSYNEQFFGPGTRLTVL.

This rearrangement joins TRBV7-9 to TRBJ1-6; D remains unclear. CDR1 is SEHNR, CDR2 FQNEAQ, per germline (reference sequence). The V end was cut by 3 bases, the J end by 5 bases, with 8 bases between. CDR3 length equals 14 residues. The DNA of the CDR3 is TGTGCCAGCAGCTTTAACGGAGATAATTCACCCCTCCACTTT. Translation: CASSFNGDNSPLHF.

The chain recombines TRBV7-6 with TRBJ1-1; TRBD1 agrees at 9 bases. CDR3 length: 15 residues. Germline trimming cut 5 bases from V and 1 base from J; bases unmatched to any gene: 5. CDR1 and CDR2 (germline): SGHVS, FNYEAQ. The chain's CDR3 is CASSTTTGGNTEAFF. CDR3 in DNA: TGTGCCAGCAGCACAACGACAGGGGGGAACACTGAAGCTTTCTTT.

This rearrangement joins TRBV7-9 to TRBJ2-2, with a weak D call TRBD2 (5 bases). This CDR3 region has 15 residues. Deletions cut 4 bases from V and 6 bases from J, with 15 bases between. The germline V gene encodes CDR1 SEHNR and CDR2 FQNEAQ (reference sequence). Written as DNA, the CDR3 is TGTGCCAGCAGCTATTCGGGATTCGGATCCGGGGAGCTGTTTTTT. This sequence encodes CASSYSGFGSGELFF.

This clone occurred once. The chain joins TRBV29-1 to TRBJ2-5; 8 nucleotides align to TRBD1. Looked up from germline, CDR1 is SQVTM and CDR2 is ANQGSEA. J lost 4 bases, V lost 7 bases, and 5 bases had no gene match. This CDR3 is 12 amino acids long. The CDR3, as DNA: TGCAGCGACTCAGGGGGCACAGAGACCCAGTACTTC. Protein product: CSDSGGTETQYF.

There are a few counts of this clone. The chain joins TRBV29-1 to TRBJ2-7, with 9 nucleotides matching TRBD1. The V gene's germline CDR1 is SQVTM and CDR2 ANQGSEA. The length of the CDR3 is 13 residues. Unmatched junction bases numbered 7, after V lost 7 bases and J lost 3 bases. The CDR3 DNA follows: TGCAGCGCCGCGTTGGGACAGGGCTACGAGCAGTACTTC. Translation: CSAALGQGYEQYF.

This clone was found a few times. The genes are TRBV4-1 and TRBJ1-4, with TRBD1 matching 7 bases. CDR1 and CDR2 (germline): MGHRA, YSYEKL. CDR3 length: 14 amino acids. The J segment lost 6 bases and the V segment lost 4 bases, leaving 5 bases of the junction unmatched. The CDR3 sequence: CASSLITGDEKLFF. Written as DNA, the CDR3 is TGCGCCAGCAGCCTGATCACAGGGGATGAAAAACTGTTTTTT.

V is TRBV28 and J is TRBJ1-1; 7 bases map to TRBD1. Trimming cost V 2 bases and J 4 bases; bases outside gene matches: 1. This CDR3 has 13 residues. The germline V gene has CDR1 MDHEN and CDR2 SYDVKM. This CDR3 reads CASSLPGGTEAFF. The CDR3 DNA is TGTGCCAGCAGTTTACCAGGGGGCACTGAAGCTTTCTTT.

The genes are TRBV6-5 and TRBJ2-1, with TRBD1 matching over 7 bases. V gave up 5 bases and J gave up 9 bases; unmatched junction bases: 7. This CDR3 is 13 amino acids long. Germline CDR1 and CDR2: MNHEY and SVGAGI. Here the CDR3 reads CASSRLQGFEQFF. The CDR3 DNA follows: TGTGCCAGCAGTCGTCTACAGGGGTTTGAGCAGTTCTTC.

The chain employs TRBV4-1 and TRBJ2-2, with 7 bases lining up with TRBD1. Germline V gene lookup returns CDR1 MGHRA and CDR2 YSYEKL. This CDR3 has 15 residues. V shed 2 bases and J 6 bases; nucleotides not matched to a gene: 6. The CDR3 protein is CASSQIGQVSGELFF. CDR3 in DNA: TGCGCCAGCAGCCAAATAGGACAGGTTTCCGGGGAGCTGTTTTTT.

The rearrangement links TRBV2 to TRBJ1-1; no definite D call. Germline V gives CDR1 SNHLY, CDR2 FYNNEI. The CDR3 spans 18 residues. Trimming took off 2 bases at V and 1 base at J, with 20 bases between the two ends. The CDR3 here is CASSETQKAKMRNTEAFF. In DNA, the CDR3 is TGTGCCAGCAGTGAAACGCAAAAAGCCAAAATGAGGAACACTGAAGCTTTCTTT.

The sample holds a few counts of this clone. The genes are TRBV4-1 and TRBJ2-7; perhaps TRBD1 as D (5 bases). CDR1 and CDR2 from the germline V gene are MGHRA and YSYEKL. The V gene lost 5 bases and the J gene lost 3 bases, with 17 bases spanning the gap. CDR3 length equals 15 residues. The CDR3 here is CASSVGPDIGYEQYF. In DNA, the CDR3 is TGCGCCAGCAGCGTGGGCCCGGACATCGGCTACGAGCAGTACTTC.

CDR3: CASSLAVTGGSYNSPLHF. CDR3 DNA sequence: TGTGCCAGCAGCTTAGCGGTGACAGGGGGCTCCTATAATTCACCCCTCCACTTT. The chain carries TRBV7-9 and TRBJ1-6; TRBD1 aligns across 9 bases. V dropped 0 bases and J dropped 0; count of bases not matched to a gene: 3. The germline gives CDR1 SEHNR, CDR2 FQNEAQ (reference sequence). The CDR3 consists of 18 residues.